This record concerns one TCR beta chain sequence. The entry originates in a study of immune evolution from preneoplasia to lung adenocarcinoma. V lost 0 bases and J 9 bases, leaving 11 bases between the germline ends. The CDR3 length is 13 residues. Germline V gives CDR1 SGDLS, CDR2 YYNGEE. Profiling relied on immunoSEQ multiplex PCR, and the TCRdb table lists in-frame clones only, not all of them. This table holds about 41,000 clones, around 85% found once. The sequenced sample consisted of FFPE invasive lung adenocarcinoma tissue. The receptor's source is a person in their sixties with lung adenocarcinoma. The chain joins TRBV9 to TRBJ2-3, with D hard to call. CDR3 in DNA: TGTGCCAGCAGCGTAGCGGTGTCTTCGACGCAGTATTTT. Translation gives CASSVAVSSTQYF.